A single sample gave rise to the 21 T cell receptor beta chains below, sequenced in a study of shared clonotypes between healthy human individuals. Here immunoSEQ multiplex PCR was the method, and the copy in TCRdb shows in-frame clones only, minus some. The sample has about 380,000 clones, 90% to 98% seen once. Sequencing input: memory CD8+ T cells sorted from blood. Subset here: CD45RO+ cells pooled with CCR7-negative TemRA cells. The origin of the receptors is a man aged 30 to 39 in good health.

This clone appeared a single time. The J gene is TRBJ2-7, the V gene TRBV5-1; 8 positions match TRBD1. J was trimmed by 5 bases and V by 4 bases; bases with no gene match: 11. The CDR3 contains 15 residues. Germline assignment: CDR1 SGHRS and CDR2 YFSETQ. Here the CDR3 reads CASSITGGKGDEQYF. The CDR3 DNA is TGCGCCAGCAGCATAACAGGGGGAAAAGGGGACGAGCAGTACTTC.

The rearrangement uses TRBV28 and TRBJ1-5; the D is unclear. Germline-derived CDR1 and CDR2 are MDHEN and SYDVKM. The CDR3 is 14 residues long. V was cut by 6 bases and J by 0 bases, with 9 bases left in between. CDR3 region: CASRVGYSNQPQHF. The CDR3 nucleotides are TGTGCCAGCAGAGTGGGGTATAGCAATCAGCCCCAGCATTTT.

This chain connects TRBV5-5 to TRBJ2-2; 7 nucleotides match TRBD1. The CDR3 runs to 15 residues. V lost 1 base, J lost 4 bases, and 4 bases stayed unmatched. Looked up from germline, CDR1 is SGHKS and CDR2 is YYEKEE (reference sequence). CDR3 sequence: CASSLRPGGTGELFF. CDR3 coding DNA: TGTGCCAGCAGCTTGCGCCCAGGGGGCACCGGGGAGCTGTTTTTT.

V usage is TRBV7-9 and J usage is TRBJ2-5; possible D gene TRBD2, 5 bases. The germline gives CDR1 SEHNR, CDR2 FQNEAQ (reference sequence). V was trimmed by 1 base and J by 0 bases, leaving 9 bases between them. CDR3 length: 15 amino acids. The CDR3 DNA reads TGTGCCAGCAGCTTAGGACCTAGCTACCAAGAGACCCAGTACTTC. This translates into CASSLGPSYQETQYF.

The genes are TRBV5-1 and TRBJ2-1; D is possibly TRBD2 (7 bases). V was pared by 6 bases and J by 4 bases, with 11 bases between. The CDR3 has 13 amino acids. In germline, CDR1 is SGHRS, CDR2 YFSETQ. DNA of the CDR3: TGCGCCAGCATCGGGGGGCCTTACAATGAGCAGTTCTTC. Amino acids: CASIGGPYNEQFF.

The chain employs TRBV7-9 and TRBJ1-3, with TRBD1 matching over 9 bases. The germline CDR1 and CDR2 sequences are SEHNR and FQNEAQ (reference sequence). J gave up 0 bases and V 2 bases, and 2 bases lay outside the gene matches. The CDR3 has 16 amino acids. CDR3 sequence reads: CASSLSGQGSGNTIYF. In DNA form, the CDR3 reads TGTGCCAGCAGCTTATCGGGACAGGGCTCTGGAAACACCATATATTTT.

DNA of the CDR3: TGTGCCAGCAGCTTAGCGGGCCACAATGAGCAGTTCTTC. Protein: CASSLAGHNEQFF. V gene TRBV11-1 combines with J gene TRBJ2-1, with D uncertain. Germline-derived CDR1 and CDR2 are SGHAT and FQDESV (reference sequence). Trimming took 0 bases from V and 5 from J, leaving 5 bases between them. The CDR3 loop spans 13 amino acids.

The J gene is TRBJ2-7, the V gene TRBV27, with 9 bases fitting TRBD1. The CDR3 sequence is 14 residues long. Germline loops: CDR1 MNHEY, CDR2 SMNVEV (reference sequence). V lost 5 bases to trimming and J lost 2 bases; unmatched junction nucleotides: 4. The CDR3 loop reads CASSQGTGPYEQYF. The CDR3 DNA reads as TGTGCCAGCAGTCAAGGGACAGGGCCCTACGAGCAGTACTTC.

J is TRBJ1-4 and V is TRBV10-1; 7 bases agree with TRBD1. The V and J ends lost 2 bases and 0 bases, in that order; junction bases with no gene match: 3. Germline CDR1 is WNHNN and CDR2 is SYGVQD (reference sequence). This CDR3 has 16 residues. The CDR3 spells CASSENRGATNEKLFF. CDR3 bases: TGCGCCAGCAGTGAGAACAGGGGTGCAACTAATGAAAAACTGTTTTTT.

The chain is built from TRBV7-8 and TRBJ1-1, with TRBD1 identical over 8 bases. Germline values: CDR1 SGHVS, CDR2 FQNEAQ. Germline trimming cut 5 bases from V and 1 base from J; bases unmatched to any gene: 3. This CDR3 is 14 amino acids long. DNA for the CDR3: TGTGCCAGCAGCATCAGGGGGCAGAACACTGAAGCTTTCTTT. It encodes CASSIRGQNTEAFF.

V usage is TRBV18 and J usage is TRBJ2-1; maybe TRBD2 (5 bases). V was shortened by 6 bases and J by 13 bases, with 13 bases between the two germline ends. The CDR3 consists of 11 residues. Germline lookup yields CDR1 KGHSH and CDR2 LQKENI. Here the CDR3 reads CASSPEAAQFF. The DNA for the CDR3 is TGTGCCAGCTCCCCTGAAGCGGCTCAGTTCTTC.

This chain links TRBV6-6 with TRBJ2-1; no definite D call. This CDR3 is 15 amino acids long. CDR1 is MNHNY and CDR2 is SVGAGI in the germline V gene (reference sequence). V lost 4 bases to trimming and J lost 0 bases, with 10 bases between them. CDR3 in amino acids: CASSSTAFSYNEQFF. The CDR3 DNA reads TGTGCCAGCAGTTCCACAGCTTTCTCCTACAATGAGCAGTTCTTC.

The CDR3 loop reads CASSSLGSYTGELFF. CDR3 DNA sequence: TGTGCCAGTAGTAGTCTCGGCTCCTACACCGGGGAGCTGTTTTTT. The chain joins TRBV19 to TRBJ2-2; unclear D gene. This CDR3 region has 15 residues. Germline loops: CDR1 LNHDA, CDR2 SQIVND (reference sequence). V shed 4 bases and J shed 3 bases, with 12 bases lying between them.

The chain has TRBV28 and TRBJ1-2; the match to TRBD1 covers 7 bases. Trimming took 6 bases from V and 0 from J; bases not matched to a gene: 7. The germline V gene has CDR1 MDHEN and CDR2 SYDVKM. This CDR3 region has 15 residues. CDR3 loop: CASRSQGGANYGYTF. The CDR3 DNA follows: TGTGCCAGCAGGTCCCAGGGGGGTGCTAACTATGGCTACACCTTC.

The chain combines TRBV7-9 with TRBJ2-7; 7 nucleotides line up with TRBD1. Germline V CDR1 and CDR2: SEHNR, FQNEAQ (reference sequence). This CDR3 region has 15 residues. The ends lost 5 bases at V and 2 bases at J; junction bases unmatched: 9. CDR3 amino acids: CASSLFTGATYEQYF. In DNA, the CDR3 is TGTGCCAGCAGCCTCTTTACAGGGGCAACCTACGAGCAGTACTTC.

The chain has TRBV29-1 and TRBJ2-7, with a possible D match to TRBD1 (6 bases). The V gene's germline CDR1 is SQVTM and CDR2 ANQGSEA. The CDR3 contains 12 residues. Between the trimmed V and J ends, which lost 4 bases and 2 bases, there was a span of 9 bases. In DNA form, the CDR3 reads TGCAGCGTTGGCAGGGGTACCTACGAGCAGTACTTC. Its translation is CSVGRGTYEQYF.

V and J are TRBV29-1 and TRBJ2-7; maybe TRBD1 (5 bases). Per germline, CDR1 SQVTM and CDR2 ANQGSEA. The germline V and J ends were trimmed by 7 bases and 3 bases, with 10 bases remaining between them. The CDR3 has 11 residues. CDR3 protein: CSGRDSYEQYF. CDR3 in DNA: TGCAGCGGGAGAGACAGCTACGAGCAGTACTTC.

The chain employs TRBV6-5 and TRBJ2-3; TRBD1 matches at 7 bases. Germline CDR1 and CDR2: MNHEY and SVGAGI. The CDR3 sequence is 14 residues long. Trimming removed 6 bases from V and 4 bases from J; junction bases left unmatched: 7. CDR3: CASSPFTGADTQYF. CDR3 DNA sequence: TGTGCCAGCAGCCCATTCACAGGGGCAGATACGCAGTATTTT.

This rearrangement joins TRBV28 to TRBJ2-2; D unresolved. Per germline, CDR1 MDHEN and CDR2 SYDVKM. This CDR3 comprises 12 residues. V was trimmed by 3 bases and J by 7 bases, leaving 6 bases between them. The DNA for the CDR3 is TGTGCCAGCAGTTTTTATGGCGGGGAGCTGTTTTTT. Its protein is CASSFYGGELFF.

CDR3 loop: CAWTKKLGRTDTQYF. CDR3 DNA: TGTGCCTGGACCAAGAAGTTGGGGCGCACAGATACGCAGTATTTT. The chain uses TRBV30 and TRBJ2-3; maybe TRBD1 (5 bases). V was shortened by 4 bases and J by 1 base, with 15 bases between the two germline ends. Germline-derived CDR1 and CDR2 are GTSNPN and SVGIG (reference sequence). The CDR3 is 15 amino acids.

J is TRBJ1-2 and V is TRBV11-2; D possibly corresponds to TRBD1 (5 bases). Germline values: CDR1 SGHAT, CDR2 FQNNGV. Between the trimmed V and J ends, which lost 4 bases and 8 bases, there was a span of 11 bases. This CDR3 has 12 amino acids. In nucleotides, the CDR3 is TGTGCCAGCAGCTGGCAGGGTCGAGGCTACACCTTC. Its translation is CASSWQGRGYTF.